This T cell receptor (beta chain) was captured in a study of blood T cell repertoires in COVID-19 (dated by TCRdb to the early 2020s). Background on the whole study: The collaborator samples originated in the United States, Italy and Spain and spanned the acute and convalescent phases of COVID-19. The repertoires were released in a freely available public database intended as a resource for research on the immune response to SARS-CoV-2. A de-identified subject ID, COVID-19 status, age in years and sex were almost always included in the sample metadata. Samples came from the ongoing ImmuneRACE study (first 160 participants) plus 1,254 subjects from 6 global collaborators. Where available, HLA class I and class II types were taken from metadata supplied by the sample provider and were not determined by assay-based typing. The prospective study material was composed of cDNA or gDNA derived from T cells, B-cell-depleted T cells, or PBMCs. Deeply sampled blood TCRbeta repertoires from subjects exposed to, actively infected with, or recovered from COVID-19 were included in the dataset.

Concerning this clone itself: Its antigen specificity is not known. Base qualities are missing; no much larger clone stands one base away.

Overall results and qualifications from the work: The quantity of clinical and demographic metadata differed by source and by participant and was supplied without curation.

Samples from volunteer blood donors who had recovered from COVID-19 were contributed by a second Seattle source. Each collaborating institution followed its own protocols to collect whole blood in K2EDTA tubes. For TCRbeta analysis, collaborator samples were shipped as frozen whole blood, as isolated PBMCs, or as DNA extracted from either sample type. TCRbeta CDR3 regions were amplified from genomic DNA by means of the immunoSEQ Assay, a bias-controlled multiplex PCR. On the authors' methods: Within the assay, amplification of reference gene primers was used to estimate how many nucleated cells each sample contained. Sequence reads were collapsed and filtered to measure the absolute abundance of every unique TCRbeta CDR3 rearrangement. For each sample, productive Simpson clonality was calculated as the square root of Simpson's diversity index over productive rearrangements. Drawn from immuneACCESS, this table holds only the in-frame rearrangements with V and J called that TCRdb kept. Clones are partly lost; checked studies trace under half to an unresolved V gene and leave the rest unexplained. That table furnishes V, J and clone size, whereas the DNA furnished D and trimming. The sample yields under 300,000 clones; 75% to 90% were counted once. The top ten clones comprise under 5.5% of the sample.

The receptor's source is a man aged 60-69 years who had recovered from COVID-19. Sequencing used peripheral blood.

The CDR3 has the sequence CASSFGLAGTTDTQYF. The nucleotide sequence reads TGTGCCAGCAGCTTCGGACTAGCGGGGACGACAGATACGCAGTATTTT. Here the chain combines TRBV7-9 and TRBJ2-3; 12 nucleotides in the junction match TRBD2. According to the germline V gene (reference sequence), CDR1 reads SEHNR and CDR2 reads FQNEAQ. Compared with germline, V lacks 3 bases and J lacks 3 bases; bases without a gene match: 4. Counted from cysteine to phenylalanine, this CDR3 has 16 amino acids. The entry retains the CDR3 DNA only, 48 bases that are in frame from base 1.